Following are 10 T cell receptor beta chains from one sample sequenced in a study of blood T cell repertoires in COVID-19. Assay: immunoSEQ multiplex PCR; the TCRdb copy retains only in-frame clones and omits some. In the table there are 130,000 to 150,000 clones, approximately 80% of which are singletons. The specimen was peripheral blood. The receptors originated from a man aged 55-75 years with active or convalescent COVID-19.

The chain recombines TRBV19 with TRBJ2-5; D gene uncertain. V lost 5 bases, J lost 1 base, and 14 bases lay in between. This CDR3 is built from 15 residues. Germline lookup yields CDR1 LNHDA and CDR2 SQIVND (reference sequence). CDR3 region: CASSHRWRIQETQYF. CDR3 nucleotides: TGTGCCAGTAGTCATCGGTGGCGGATCCAAGAGACCCAGTACTTC.

This chain connects TRBV4-2 to TRBJ2-1, with 9 bases lining up with TRBD2. There are 15 residues in the CDR3. The germline V gene has CDR1 LGHNA and CDR2 YNFKEQ. The V segment lost 4 bases and the J segment 6 bases; nucleotides outside the gene matches: 7. CDR3 DNA sequence: TGTGCCAGCAGCCCGCAGCGGGAGGAACCCAATGAGCAGTTCTTC. This encodes CASSPQREEPNEQFF.

The chain employs TRBV2 and TRBJ1-5, with 10 bases aligning to TRBD1. CDR3 size: 15 residues. Per germline, CDR1 SNHLY and CDR2 FYNNEI. Trimming removed 4 bases from V and 4 bases from J; junction bases left unmatched: 4. The CDR3 loop reads CASSGGTGDNQPQHF. The CDR3 bases are TGTGCCAGCAGTGGAGGGACAGGGGATAATCAGCCCCAGCATTTT.

The genes are TRBV18 and TRBJ2-7; D possibly corresponds to TRBD2 (6 bases). The V gene lost 4 bases and the J gene lost 3 bases, with 13 bases spanning the gap. Germline CDR1 KGHSH, CDR2 LQKENI. This CDR3 comprises 14 residues. CDR3 nucleotides: TGTGCCAGCTCACAAGGGACGGGGGACTACGAGCAGTACTTC. It codes for CASSQGTGDYEQYF.

This clone has a count of ten or more. J is TRBJ2-7 and V is TRBV5-5; 10 bases agree with TRBD1. From germline, CDR1 is SGHKS and CDR2 YYEKEE (reference sequence). The V and J ends lost 3 bases and 6 bases, in that order; junction bases with no gene match: 12. This CDR3 contains 16 residues. Here the CDR3 DNA reads TGTGCCAGCAGCTCCCGGACAGGGGGTCCTACGGGCGAGCAGTACTTC. Translated: CASSSRTGGPTGEQYF.

This clone has a handful of counts. Different DNA sequences within this sample yield the same CDR3. The chain joins TRBV11-3 to TRBJ2-7; the match to TRBD2 covers 7 bases. The germline V gene has CDR1 SGHNT and CDR2 YENEEA. Trimming removed 5 bases from V and 0 bases from J; junction bases left unmatched: 4. The length of the CDR3 is 14 residues. The CDR3 nucleotides read TGTGCCAGCAGCCCAAAGCGGGGCTCCTACGAGCAGTACTTC. Its protein is CASSPKRGSYEQYF.

This clone was seen just once. V gene TRBV30 combines with J gene TRBJ1-5; D possibly corresponds to TRBD1 (6 bases). Trimming took off 1 base at V and 0 bases at J, with 10 bases between the two ends. The germline V gene encodes CDR1 GTSNPN and CDR2 SVGIG (reference sequence). The CDR3 spans 15 residues. The CDR3: CAWSGGLTSNQPQHF. The CDR3 DNA follows: TGTGCCTGGAGTGGGGGGCTGACTAGCAATCAGCCCCAGCATTTT.

This chain connects TRBV24-1 to TRBJ2-2, with TRBD1 matching 8 bases. The CDR3 has 16 amino acids. Trimming at V came to 4 bases and at J to 9 bases, leaving 12 bases not matched to a gene. CDR1 is KGHDR, CDR2 SFDVKD, per germline. The CDR3 sequence is CATSDPHGRGLWELFF. The CDR3 DNA is TGTGCCACCAGTGACCCGCATGGCAGGGGGCTGTGGGAGCTGTTTTTT.

The genes are TRBV6-2 or TRBV6-3 and TRBJ1-1, with 7 bases aligning to TRBD1. CDR3 length: 12 residues. The germline V gene encodes CDR1 MNHEY and CDR2 SVGEGT. Trimming at V came to 6 bases and at J to 4 bases, leaving 2 bases not matched to a gene. CDR3 coding DNA: TGTGCCAGCAGCGACAGGGCCACTGAAGCTTTCTTT. Translated: CASSDRATEAFF.

This chain links TRBV7-2 with TRBJ2-5, with D possibly TRBD2 on 5 matching bases. Trimming removed 3 bases at V and 4 bases at J, with 9 bases between. CDR1 SGHTA and CDR2 FQGNSA come from the germline V gene. CDR3 length: 13 amino acids. CDR3 in DNA: TGTGCCAGCAGCTTTGAGGGCGGAGAGACCCAGTACTTC. The encoded protein is CASSFEGGETQYF.